Shown below are 25 T cell receptor beta chains from a single sample sequenced in a study of graft-versus-host responses after intestinal transplantation. These receptors' targets are unknown. Libraries were prepared by immunoSEQ multiplex PCR; TCRdb keeps only in-frame clonotypes and omits some of them. The profile shows about 89,000 clones, 80% to 95% of them singletons. The source was unstimulated CD4+ T cells sorted from spleen or lymph node cells, collected before intestinal transplant. Every receptor here comes from a human donor who received an intestinal transplant.

The CDR3 DNA reads as TGTGCCAGCAGTTCATTAGACAGATATGTAAATGGCTACACCTTC. Its protein is CASSSLDRYVNGYTF. The chain recombines TRBV27 with TRBJ1-2; a weak D match, TRBD1 (5 bases). V was shortened by 4 bases and J by 6 bases, with 18 bases between the two germline ends. The CDR3 contains 15 residues. From germline, CDR1 is MNHEY and CDR2 SMNVEV (reference sequence).

This chain uses TRBV6-5 with TRBJ1-2; D is undetermined. This CDR3 has 12 residues. Between the trimmed V and J ends, which lost 3 bases and 7 bases, there was a span of 9 bases. Germline V gene sequence: CDR1 MNHEY, CDR2 SVGAGI. CDR3 residues: CASSYLGRGYTF. DNA for the CDR3: TGTGCCAGCAGTTATTTGGGTCGTGGCTACACCTTC.

In its sample, this clone was seen a few times. At the DNA level, this CDR3 is encoded by other sequences in the same sample as well. The CDR3 nucleotides read TGTGCCAGCAGTTTGGGACTAGCCAAGACTGTTACCTACGAGCAGTACTTC. This sequence encodes CASSLGLAKTVTYEQYF. The chain recombines TRBV28 with TRBJ2-7, with 9 bases aligning to TRBD2. Germline V gene data show CDR1 as MDHEN and CDR2 as SYDVKM. After removal of 3 bases from V and 2 bases from J, the junction contained 11 bases not matched to a gene. The CDR3 has 17 residues.

This clone was recorded a few times. This chain uses TRBV5-1 with TRBJ2-1; D gene unclear. Germline lookup yields CDR1 SGHRS and CDR2 YFSETQ. CDR3 length equals 13 residues. The V end lost 1 base, the J end lost 12 bases, and 14 bases lay between the germline ends. In DNA form, the CDR3 reads TGCGCCAGCAGCTTGTTCCAAGATCGAGGGCAGTTCTTC. The encoded protein is CASSLFQDRGQFF.

The rearrangement joins TRBV6-1 to TRBJ2-7; 7 bases are shared with TRBD1. Germline CDR1 is MNHNS and CDR2 is SASEGT. This CDR3 has 13 amino acids. Unmatched junction bases numbered 9, after V lost 8 bases and J lost 5 bases. The CDR3 DNA is TGTGCCAGCGGTGGCAGGGGGTTTGACGAGCAGTACTTC. Encoded protein: CASGGRGFDEQYF.

V is TRBV25-1 and J is TRBJ2-2; tentative D call: TRBD1 (5 bases). This CDR3 contains 17 residues. Germline CDR1 and CDR2: MGHDK and SYGVNS. V was trimmed by 3 bases and J by 8 bases, leaving 22 bases between them. The CDR3 nucleotides read TGTGCCAGCAGTGACTTGGGCCGACAGCCGCGCGGTGGGGAGCTGTTTTTT. It encodes CASSDLGRQPRGGELFF.

This chain connects TRBV7-8 to TRBJ1-3, with a possible D match to TRBD1 (5 bases). Germline CDR1 is SGHVS and CDR2 is FQNEAQ. The CDR3 is made up of 15 amino acids. V was trimmed by 1 base and J by 1 base, leaving 8 bases between them. The CDR3 protein is CASSLEGESGNTIYF. Written as DNA, the CDR3 is TGTGCCAGCAGCTTAGAAGGGGAATCTGGAAACACCATATATTTT.

V is TRBV11-3 and J is TRBJ2-1, with unresolved D. The CDR3 runs to 13 residues. Germline V gene lookup returns CDR1 SGHNT and CDR2 YENEEA. V was pared by 5 bases and J by 12 bases, with 17 bases between. The CDR3 is CASSQRNLPPQFF. CDR3 nucleotides: TGTGCCAGCAGCCAAAGGAATCTCCCCCCGCAGTTCTTC. The full variable domain, rest sourced from reference TRBV11-3 and TRBJ2-1, is EAGVVQSPRYKIIEKKQPVAFWCNPISGHNTLYWYLQNLGQGPELLIRYENEEAVDDSQLPKDRFSAERLKGVDSTLKIQPAELGDSAVYLCASSQRNLPPQFFGPGTRLTVL.

The chain carries TRBV4-1 and TRBJ2-7, with unresolved D. Trimming left V 0 bases short and J 2 bases short, with 8 bases between. This CDR3 is built from 14 residues. From germline, CDR1 is MGHRA and CDR2 YSYEKL. The CDR3 spells CASSQDSRPYEQYF. The CDR3 bases are TGCGCCAGCAGCCAAGATAGTCGCCCCTACGAGCAGTACTTC.

Only one count was recorded for this clone. This rearrangement joins TRBV6-5 to TRBJ1-2; D is perhaps TRBD1 (6 bases). The CDR3 has 13 amino acids. The V gene's germline CDR1 is MNHEY and CDR2 SVGAGI. V gave up 6 bases and J gave up 1 base, with 9 bases separating them. CDR3 DNA: TGTGCCAGCAGCAAGGACAGTAACTATGGCTACACCTTC. Amino acids: CASSKDSNYGYTF.

The chain is built from TRBV6-1 and TRBJ1-4; D remains unclear. This CDR3 region has 15 residues. Deletions cut 5 bases from V and 0 bases from J, with 10 bases between. Germline V CDR1 and CDR2: MNHNS, SASEGT. The CDR3 loop is CASSTSGTTNEKLFF. DNA for the CDR3: TGTGCCAGCAGTACGAGCGGGACAACTAATGAAAAACTGTTTTTT.

The V gene is TRBV7-8, the J gene TRBJ2-7; D tentatively fits TRBD1 or TRBD2 (5 bases each). The CDR3 length is 14 residues. Trimming cost V 5 bases and J 0 bases, with 11 bases left between them. Germline V gives CDR1 SGHVS, CDR2 FQNEAQ. The CDR3 DNA follows: TGTGCCAGCAGCGGGCCAGGGAGCTCCTACGAGCAGTACTTC. This codes for CASSGPGSSYEQYF.

V usage is TRBV6-1 and J usage is TRBJ1-5; D remains ambiguous. The CDR3 length is 17 residues. Trimming stripped 4 bases from V and 1 base from J, with 17 bases between. Germline CDR1 reads MNHNS; CDR2 reads SASEGT. DNA of the CDR3: TGTGCCAGCAGTGGCTACAGTGGGCCTTTAAGCAATCAGCCCCAGCATTTT. Its translation is CASSGYSGPLSNQPQHF.

This clone was recorded only once. This chain uses TRBV2 with TRBJ1-3; D unresolved. Germline loops: CDR1 SNHLY, CDR2 FYNNEI. V was shortened by 1 base and J by 0 bases, with 4 bases between the two germline ends. CDR3 length: 14 amino acids. This CDR3 reads CASSEVSSGNTIYF. The CDR3 DNA sequence: TGTGCCAGCAGTGAAGTCAGCTCTGGAAACACCATATATTTT.

The rearrangement uses TRBV5-1 and TRBJ1-2; TRBD1 matches at 7 bases. Trimming took 3 bases from V and 2 from J; bases not matched to a gene: 7. The CDR3 is made up of 15 amino acids. CDR1 and CDR2 from the germline V gene are SGHRS and YFSETQ. CDR3 sequence reads: CASSSITGENYGYTF. In DNA, the CDR3 is TGCGCCAGCAGCTCGATTACAGGGGAGAACTATGGCTACACCTTC.

This rearrangement joins TRBV7-3 to TRBJ2-1; 16 bases match TRBD2. V lost 4 bases and J lost 10; bases outside the gene matches: 10. Germline CDR1 reads SGHTA; CDR2 reads FQGTGA. This CDR3 is 17 amino acids long. CDR3 nucleotides: TGTGCCAGCAGCTCTTATGCCGGGACTAGCGGGAGGGGGGAGCAGTTCTTC. Translating it yields CASSSYAGTSGRGEQFF.

A few counts support this clone. The DNA of the CDR3 is TGTGCCAGCAGCTTAACGTTAGCGGACACCATATATTTT. It is translated as CASSLTLADTIYF. The chain links TRBV7-9 to TRBJ1-3; D is unresolved. CDR3 length: 13 residues. The V gene's germline CDR1 is SEHNR and CDR2 FQNEAQ (reference sequence). Trimming pared 2 bases from V and 8 bases from J, leaving 10 bases between.

This clone was seen once. The J gene is TRBJ2-7, the V gene TRBV5-1; 7 nucleotides match TRBD1. CDR1 and CDR2 from the germline V gene are SGHRS and YFSETQ. The length of the CDR3 is 19 residues. Trimming cost V 4 bases and J 3 bases; bases outside gene matches: 22. This CDR3 is CASSIDPGTAIGSRYEQYF. CDR3 nucleotide sequence: TGCGCCAGCAGCATCGACCCCGGGACAGCCATCGGGTCACGCTACGAGCAGTACTTC.

The V and J genes are TRBV19 and TRBJ2-1, with no clear D. Germline V gene data show CDR1 as LNHDA and CDR2 as SQIVND (reference sequence). This CDR3 has 15 amino acids. Trimming took 5 bases from V and 3 from J, leaving 14 bases between them. For the CDR3, the DNA is TGTGCCAGTAGTGGAAGTGAGCGTATCTACAATGAGCAGTTCTTC. Amino acid sequence: CASSGSERIYNEQFF.

V is TRBV12-5 and J is TRBJ2-1, with 10 positions matching TRBD1. V trimming: 2 bases; J trimming: 8 bases; junction bases outside the gene matches: 12. The CDR3 has 17 amino acids. In germline, CDR1 is LGHNT, CDR2 FRNRAP. The CDR3 DNA sequence: TGTGCTAGTGGTTTGCAACAGACAGGGGGCGTTTACGATGAGCAGTTCTTC. This encodes CASGLQQTGGVYDEQFF.

The V call is TRBV6-1, the J call TRBJ2-5, with TRBD1 matching over 7 bases. The junction had 9 bases not matched to a gene; V was cut back by 4 bases and J by 4 bases. CDR1 is MNHNS, CDR2 SASEGT, per germline. The CDR3 length is 15 residues. The CDR3 DNA sequence: TGTGCCAGCAGTGTAACAGGGGCCCTAGGAGAGACCCAGTACTTC. It translates to CASSVTGALGETQYF.

The genes are TRBV9 and TRBJ2-3, with TRBD2 matching 7 bases. Germline assignment: CDR1 SGDLS and CDR2 YYNGEE. V dropped 0 bases and J dropped 2; count of bases not matched to a gene: 3. The CDR3 consists of 15 residues. The CDR3 coding sequence is TGTGCCAGCAGCGTAGAGACTAGCCCCACAGATACGCAGTATTTT. Translated, it gives CASSVETSPTDTQYF.

This clone came up a few times. The chain uses TRBV14 and TRBJ1-4, with D tentatively TRBD1 (6 bases). The CDR3 contains 17 residues. V lost 1 base to trimming and J lost 4 bases, with 16 bases between them. Germline V lookup: CDR1 SGHDN, CDR2 FVKESK. The CDR3 is CASSQGPPGQLNEKLFF. In DNA, the CDR3 is TGTGCCAGCAGCCAAGGTCCTCCGGGACAACTTAATGAAAAACTGTTTTTT.

The rearrangement links TRBV6-4 to TRBJ2-6; 8 positions agree with TRBD2. V shed 4 bases, J shed 2 bases, and the junction held 7 bases outside the gene matches. Germline V gives CDR1 MRHNA, CDR2 SNTAGT. The CDR3 is made up of 17 amino acids. The CDR3 DNA reads TGTGCCAGCAGTGTAAGCGGGAGAGGTGCTGGGGCCAACGTCCTGACTTTC. This sequence encodes CASSVSGRGAGANVLTF.

This clone was detected only a few times. This chain joins TRBV6-1 and TRBJ2-2; 12 bases are a match to TRBD2. Trimming cost V 5 bases and J 6 bases; bases outside gene matches: 4. The CDR3 runs 15 residues. The germline CDR1 and CDR2 sequences are MNHNS and SASEGT. The CDR3 DNA sequence: TGTGCCAGCAGTCTAGCGGGAGGGCTATCCGGGGAGCTGTTTTTT. Amino acid sequence: CASSLAGGLSGELFF.